The table lists the clone carrying this TCR beta chain with a few counts. Antigen unknown. Unmatched junction bases numbered 12, after V lost 6 bases and J lost 6 bases. Germline CDR1 is SEHNR and CDR2 is FQNEAQ (reference sequence). The CDR3 has 16 amino acids. TCRdb passed the 5' RACE reads through MiXCR, listing each CDR3 protein once. This table holds under 900,000 distinct CDR3 sequences, 18% found once. This entry is derived from a study of identical twins. Study-wide results and caveats: Out-of-frame alpha sequences shared by twins showed excess low generation probability. In cord blood, abundant beta clonotypes had fewer insertions; memory showed no trend.

These data are also associated with another study on T cells expressing NK-cell markers.

This sequence originates from a woman aged 18-29 years in good health. The sequenced sample was PBMCs. The chain carries TRBV7-9 and TRBJ2-1, with 9 nucleotides matching TRBD2. In nucleotides, the CDR3 is TGTGCCAGCAGTTCTCCGGGACTAGCCTTCGGCAATGAGCAGTTCTTC. This gives the protein CASSSPGLAFGNEQFF.